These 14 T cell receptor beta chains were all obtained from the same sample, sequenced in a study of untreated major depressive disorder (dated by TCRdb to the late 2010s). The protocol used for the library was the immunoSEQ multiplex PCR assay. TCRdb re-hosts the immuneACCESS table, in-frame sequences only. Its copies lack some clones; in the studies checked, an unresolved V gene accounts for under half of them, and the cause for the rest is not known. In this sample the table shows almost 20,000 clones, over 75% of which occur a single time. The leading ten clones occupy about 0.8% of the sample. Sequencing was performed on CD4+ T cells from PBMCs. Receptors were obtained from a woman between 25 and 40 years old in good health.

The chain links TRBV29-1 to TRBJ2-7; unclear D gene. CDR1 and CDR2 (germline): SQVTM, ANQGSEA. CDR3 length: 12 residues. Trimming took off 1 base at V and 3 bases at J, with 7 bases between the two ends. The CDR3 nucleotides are TGCAGCGTTGAAGGAGTTTTCTACGAGCAGTACTTC. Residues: CSVEGVFYEQYF.

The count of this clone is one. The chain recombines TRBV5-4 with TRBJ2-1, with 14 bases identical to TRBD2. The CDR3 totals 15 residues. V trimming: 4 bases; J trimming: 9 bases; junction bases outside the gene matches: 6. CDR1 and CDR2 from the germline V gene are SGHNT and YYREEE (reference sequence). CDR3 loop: CASSPGTSGRGEQFF. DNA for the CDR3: TGTGCCAGCAGCCCCGGGACTAGCGGGAGAGGTGAGCAGTTCTTC. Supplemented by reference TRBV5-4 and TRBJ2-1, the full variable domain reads ETGVTQSPTHLIKTRGQQVTLRCSSQSGHNTVSWYQQALGQGPQFIFQYYREEENGRGNFPPRFSGLQFPNYSSELNVNALELDDSALYLCASSPGTSGRGEQFFGPGTRLTVL.

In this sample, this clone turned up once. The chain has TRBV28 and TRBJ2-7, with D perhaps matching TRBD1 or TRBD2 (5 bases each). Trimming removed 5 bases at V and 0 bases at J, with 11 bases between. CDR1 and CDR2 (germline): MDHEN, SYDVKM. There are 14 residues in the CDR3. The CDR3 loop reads CASSIGGSSYEQYF. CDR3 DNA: TGTGCCAGCAGTATTGGGGGTTCCTCCTACGAGCAGTACTTC.

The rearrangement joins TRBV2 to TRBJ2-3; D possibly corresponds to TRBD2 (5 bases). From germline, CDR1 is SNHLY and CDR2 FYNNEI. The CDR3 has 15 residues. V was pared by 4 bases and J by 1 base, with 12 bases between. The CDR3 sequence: CASSASGGRTDTQYF. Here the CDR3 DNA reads TGTGCCAGCAGTGCGAGCGGAGGCCGCACAGATACGCAGTATTTT.

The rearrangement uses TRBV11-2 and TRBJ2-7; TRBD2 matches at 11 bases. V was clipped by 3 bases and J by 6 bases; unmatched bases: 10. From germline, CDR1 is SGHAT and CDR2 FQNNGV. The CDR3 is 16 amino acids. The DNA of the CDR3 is TGTGCCAGCAGCTTGGAATGGTCACTAGCGGGAGCCGAGCAGTACTTC. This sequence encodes CASSLEWSLAGAEQYF. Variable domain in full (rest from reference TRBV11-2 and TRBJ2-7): EAGVAQSPRYKIIEKRQSVAFWCNPISGHATLYWYQQILGQGPKLLIQFQNNGVVDDSQLPKDRFSAERLKGVDSTLKIQPAKLEDSAVYLCASSLEWSLAGAEQYFGPGTRLTVT.

This CDR3 reads CASSLPGLSTDTQYF. The CDR3 DNA follows: TGTGCCAGTAGTTTGCCAGGCCTGAGCACAGATACGCAGTATTTT. The chain has TRBV19 and TRBJ2-3; D ambiguous. The CDR3 sequence is 15 residues long. CDR1 and CDR2 (germline): LNHDA, SQIVND (reference sequence). Trimming stripped 5 bases from V and 0 bases from J, with 12 bases between. The variable domain in full, completed from reference TRBV19 and TRBJ2-3, reads DGGITQSPKYLFRKEGQNVTLSCEQNLNHDAMYWYRQDPGQGLRLIYYSQIVNDFQKGDIAEGYSVSREKKESFPLTVTSAQKNPTAFYLCASSLPGLSTDTQYFGPGTRLTVL.

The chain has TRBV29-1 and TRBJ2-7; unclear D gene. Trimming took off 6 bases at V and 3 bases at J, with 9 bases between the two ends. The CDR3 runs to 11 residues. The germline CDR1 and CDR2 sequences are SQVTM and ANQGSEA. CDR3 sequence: CSVQILYEQYF. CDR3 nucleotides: TGCAGCGTCCAGATCCTCTACGAGCAGTACTTC.

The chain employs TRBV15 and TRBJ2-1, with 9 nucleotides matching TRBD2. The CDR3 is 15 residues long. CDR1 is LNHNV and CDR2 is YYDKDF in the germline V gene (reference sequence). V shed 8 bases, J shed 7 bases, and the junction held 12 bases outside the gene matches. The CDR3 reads CATCRGRAMGNEQFF. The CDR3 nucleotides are TGTGCCACCTGCCGCGGGAGGGCCATGGGGAATGAGCAGTTCTTC.

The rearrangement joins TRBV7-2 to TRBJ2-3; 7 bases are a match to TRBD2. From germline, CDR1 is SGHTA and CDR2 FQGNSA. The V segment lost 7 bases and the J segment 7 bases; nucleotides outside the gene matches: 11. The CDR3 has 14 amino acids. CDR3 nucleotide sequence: TGTGCCAGCACCTCAGGACTAGTTCGTAATACGCAGTATTTT. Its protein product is CASTSGLVRNTQYF.

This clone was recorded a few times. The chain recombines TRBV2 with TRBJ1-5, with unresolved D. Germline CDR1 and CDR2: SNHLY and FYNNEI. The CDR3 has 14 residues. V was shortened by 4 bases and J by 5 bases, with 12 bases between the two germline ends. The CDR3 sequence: CASSVRRAYQPQHF. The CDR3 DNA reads TGTGCCAGCAGTGTTCGCCGGGCGTATCAGCCCCAGCATTTT.

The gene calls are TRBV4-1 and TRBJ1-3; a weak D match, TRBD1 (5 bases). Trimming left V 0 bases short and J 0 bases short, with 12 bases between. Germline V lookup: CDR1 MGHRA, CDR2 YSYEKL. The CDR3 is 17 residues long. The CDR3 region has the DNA TGCGCCAGCAGCCAAGATCGGTCCGGACACTCTGGAAACACCATATATTTT. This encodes CASSQDRSGHSGNTIYF.

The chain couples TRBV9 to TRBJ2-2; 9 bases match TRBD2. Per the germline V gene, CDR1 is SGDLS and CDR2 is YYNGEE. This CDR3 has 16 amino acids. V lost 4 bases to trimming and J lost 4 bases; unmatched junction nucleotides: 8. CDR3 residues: CASSYLAGSTTGELFF. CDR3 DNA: TGTGCCAGCAGCTACCTAGCGGGAAGCACCACCGGGGAGCTGTTTTTT.

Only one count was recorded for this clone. Here the CDR3 DNA reads TGTGCCAGCCGAAGGAACAGGGGTAATGAAAAACTGTTTTTT. Protein product: CASRRNRGNEKLFF. This chain joins TRBV27 and TRBJ1-4, with TRBD1 matching over 7 bases. J was trimmed by 4 bases and V by 8 bases; bases with no gene match: 7. Germline loops: CDR1 MNHEY, CDR2 SMNVEV (reference sequence). The CDR3 runs 14 residues.

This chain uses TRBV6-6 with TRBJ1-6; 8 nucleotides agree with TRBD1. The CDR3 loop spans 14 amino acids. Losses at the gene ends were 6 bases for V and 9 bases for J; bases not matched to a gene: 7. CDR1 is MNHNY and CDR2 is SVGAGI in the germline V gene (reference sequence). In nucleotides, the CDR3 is TGTGCCAGCAGATCAGGGGGCGTAGGTTCACCCCTCCACTTT. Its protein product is CASRSGGVGSPLHF.